These 15 T cell receptor beta chains were sequenced from one sample in a study of T-cell reconstitution after alpha-beta-depleted transplantation in children. The authors prepared the TCRbeta library with unique molecular identifiers. TCRdb re-called the PCR reads through MiXCR, storing one row per CDR3 protein. The sample carries 75,000 to 100,000 distinct CDR3 sequences, roughly 7.7% recorded once. Sample: PBMCs from the stem cell graft donor, taken from the stem cell graft. The receptors here all came from a human donor who donated a stem cell graft to a child with congenital amegakaryocytic thrombocytopenia.

At least ten counts were recorded for this clonotype. V usage is TRBV14 and J usage is TRBJ1-1; D unresolved. Per germline, CDR1 SGHDN and CDR2 FVKESK. The CDR3 is made up of 13 amino acids. Between the trimmed V and J ends, which lost 4 bases and 3 bases, there was a span of 9 bases. CDR3 bases: TGTGCCAGCAGCCCCCGGACCTACACTGAAGCTTTCTTT. This encodes CASSPRTYTEAFF.

V usage is TRBV6-5 and J usage is TRBJ2-2; D perhaps matches TRBD2 (6 bases). The CDR3 contains 15 residues. CDR1 and CDR2 from the germline V gene are MNHEY and SVGAGI. V lost 7 bases, J lost 4 bases, and 16 bases lay in between. The CDR3 bases are TGTGCCAGCACCCAGACTGCGGGATTCACCGGGGAGCTGTTTTTT. It is translated as CASTQTAGFTGELFF.

There are many counts of this clonotype. The chain combines TRBV6-5 with TRBJ1-2; D not resolved. The CDR3 consists of 16 residues. Deletions cut 3 bases from V and 2 bases from J, with 16 bases between. Germline values: CDR1 MNHEY, CDR2 SVGAGI. The CDR3 DNA is TGTGCCAGCAGTTATGATTCGGGCAGATCAAACTATGGCTACACCTTC. This sequence encodes CASSYDSGRSNYGYTF.

This clonotype was found many times. The chain combines TRBV10-3 with TRBJ2-7, with D hard to call. The CDR3 extends over 12 amino acids. Germline-derived CDR1 and CDR2 are ENHRY and SYGVKD. V gave up 6 bases and J gave up 3 bases, with 9 bases separating them. CDR3 protein: CAISPKGYEQYF. The CDR3 bases are TGTGCCATCAGCCCAAAAGGCTACGAGCAGTACTTC.

This clonotype was seen at least ten times. This chain connects TRBV28 to TRBJ2-5; D not certain. V lost 7 bases and J 7 bases, leaving 13 bases between the germline ends. Germline-derived CDR1 and CDR2 are MDHEN and SYDVKM. The CDR3 spans 12 residues. The CDR3 DNA reads TGTGCCAGCAACATCCCCAAGGGGACCCAGTACTTC. Protein: CASNIPKGTQYF.

This clonotype was detected only a few times. The chain links TRBV7-2 to TRBJ2-2, with D perhaps TRBD1 or TRBD2 (5 bases each). The CDR3 consists of 15 residues. V was cut by 5 bases and J by 5 bases, with 15 bases left in between. Looked up from germline, CDR1 is SGHTA and CDR2 is FQGNSA. The CDR3 reads CASSRTGTRTGELFF. CDR3 nucleotides: TGTGCCAGCAGCCGGACTGGGACGCGGACCGGGGAGCTGTTTTTT.

This clonotype came up many times. The chain joins TRBV9 to TRBJ2-3; 8 nucleotides line up with TRBD2. The CDR3 totals 16 residues. The junction had 5 bases not matched to a gene; V was cut back by 0 bases and J by 2 bases. Germline V gene sequence: CDR1 SGDLS, CDR2 YYNGEE. This chain's CDR3 is CASSVVAGGPTDTQYF. In DNA, the CDR3 is TGTGCCAGCAGCGTAGTTGCGGGGGGCCCCACAGATACGCAGTATTTT.

Many counts were recorded for this clonotype. The rearrangement uses TRBV29-1 and TRBJ2-5; D gene unclear. In germline, CDR1 is SQVTM, CDR2 ANQGSEA. The CDR3 is 10 residues long. Trimming cost V 2 bases and J 5 bases, with 3 bases left between them. Here the CDR3 DNA reads TGCAGCGTTGAAATGGAGACCCAGTACTTC. This encodes CSVEMETQYF. Using reference TRBV29-1 and TRBJ2-5 for the parts outside the CDR3, the full variable domain is SAVISQKPSRDICQRGTSLTIQCQVDSQVTMMFWYRQQPGQSLTLIATANQGSEATYESGFVIDKFPISRPNLTFSTLTVSNMSPEDSSIYLCSVEMETQYFGPGTRLLVL.

This clonotype has a count of ten or more. This chain uses TRBV7-2 with TRBJ1-6, with D unresolved. V lost 8 bases, J lost 12 bases, and 20 bases lay in between. This CDR3 has 14 residues. Germline assignment: CDR1 SGHTA and CDR2 FQGNSA. CDR3 loop: CASQPGTIIGPLHF. In DNA, the CDR3 is TGTGCCAGCCAACCGGGTACTATAATAGGACCCCTCCACTTT. Filled out from reference TRBV7-2 and TRBJ1-6, the complete variable domain reads GAGVSQSPSNKVTEKGKDVELRCDPISGHTALYWYRQSLGQGLEFLIYFQGNSAPDKSGLPSDRFSAERTGGSVSTLTIQRTQQEDSAVYLCASQPGTIIGPLHFGNGTRLTVT.

The chain links TRBV20-1 to TRBJ2-7, with TRBD2 matching over 14 bases. The CDR3 sequence is 15 residues long. After removal of 1 base from V and 3 bases from J, the junction contained 2 bases not matched to a gene. Germline-derived CDR1 and CDR2 are DFQATT and SNEGSKA (reference sequence). CDR3: CSARGGTSGGYEQYF. CDR3 bases: TGCAGTGCTAGAGGGGGGACTAGCGGGGGCTACGAGCAGTACTTC.

This clonotype was counted at least ten times. The chain is built from TRBV28 and TRBJ2-7, with D uncertain. The germline V gene encodes CDR1 MDHEN and CDR2 SYDVKM. CDR3 size: 12 residues. Trimming removed 7 bases from V and 5 bases from J, with 12 bases in between. The CDR3 spells CASKQLSHEQYF. The DNA of the CDR3 is TGTGCCAGCAAACAGCTTTCCCACGAGCAGTACTTC.

V and J are TRBV7-6 and TRBJ2-7; D perhaps matches TRBD2 (5 bases). Germline V CDR1 and CDR2: SGHVS, FNYEAQ. There are 16 residues in the CDR3. The V end lost 1 base, the J end lost 4 bases, and 17 bases lay between the germline ends. The CDR3 nucleotides read TGTGCCAGCAGCTTAGTAGCTAGCTCGGCGGGTTACGAGCAGTACTTC. This codes for CASSLVASSAGYEQYF.

This clonotype was observed a handful of times. The chain recombines TRBV7-6 with TRBJ2-5, with 11 bases lining up with TRBD1. This CDR3 contains 15 residues. The V gene's germline CDR1 is SGHVS and CDR2 FNYEAQ. V gave up 4 bases and J gave up 0 bases; unmatched junction bases: 1. CDR3 nucleotides: TGTGCCAGCAGCTCGGACAGGGGGCACCAAGAGACCCAGTACTTC. Encoded protein: CASSSDRGHQETQYF. Filled out from reference TRBV7-6 and TRBJ2-5, the complete variable domain reads GAGVSQSPRYKVTKRGQDVALRCDPISGHVSLYWYRQALGQGPEFLTYFNYEAQQDKSGLPNDRFSAERPEGSISTLTIQRTEQRDSAMYRCASSSDRGHQETQYFGPGTRLLVL.

This clonotype has more than one count but fewer than ten. This sequence joins TRBV3-1 and TRBJ1-4, with a tentative D call TRBD1 (6 bases). Germline assignment: CDR1 LGHDT and CDR2 YNNKEL (reference sequence). This CDR3 spans 17 amino acids. With 1 base removed from V and 1 base from J, the gap between germline ends came to 13 bases. For the CDR3, the DNA is TGTGCCAGCAGCCAAGGAGTCAGGGGTGGAACTAATGAAAAACTGTTTTTT. Its translation: CASSQGVRGGTNEKLFF.

The table lists this clonotype with many counts. J is TRBJ1-1 and V is TRBV20-1; D gene ambiguous. Trimming pared 6 bases from V and 6 bases from J, leaving 17 bases between. Germline V gene sequence: CDR1 DFQATT, CDR2 SNEGSKA (reference sequence). The CDR3 spans 13 residues. The CDR3 DNA is TGCAGTGCCCCCCTTTCGCTGCTCGCTGAAGCTTTCTTT. Translating it yields CSAPLSLLAEAFF.